The 6 T cell receptor beta chains given below trace back to one sample, sequenced in a study of human T cells and chemical hapten exposure. Time point noted: pre-sensitization, week 0. Treatment meaning: therapeutic diphenylcyclopropenone sensitization with weekly scalp DPC. TCRdb passed the RACE reads through MiXCR, listing each CDR3 protein once. This sample has some 400,000 distinct CDR3 sequences, with approximately 5.1% found just once. The source was whole blood, collected in connection with sensitization to the hapten diphenylcyclopropenone (DPC). These receptors all come from a woman aged 45-65 years with alopecia areata. Some clones in this sample may be carry-over from other donors' samples.

The J gene is TRBJ2-7, the V gene TRBV5-6, with 9 bases fitting TRBD2. The CDR3 consists of 16 residues. Losses at the gene ends were 3 bases for V and 4 bases for J; bases not matched to a gene: 11. CDR1 and CDR2 (germline): SGHDT, YYEEEE. CDR3 in amino acids: CASSSRAGGTSYEQYF. CDR3 DNA: TGTGCCAGCAGCTCCCGGGCGGGGGGGACATCTTACGAGCAGTACTTC.

There are a few counts of this clonotype. The chain is built from TRBV19 and TRBJ2-3, with D tentatively TRBD2 (6 bases). The V gene's germline CDR1 is LNHDA and CDR2 SQIVND (reference sequence). The CDR3 covers 15 residues. With 9 bases removed from V and 1 base from J, the gap between germline ends came to 17 bases. CDR3 nucleotide sequence: TGTGCCAGCGCTTTTGGAGGGGTAGGCACAGATACGCAGTATTTT. It codes for CASAFGGVGTDTQYF. Complete variable domain (other parts from reference TRBV19 and TRBJ2-3): DGGITQSPKYLFRKEGQNVTLSCEQNLNHDAMYWYRQDPGQGLRLIYYSQIVNDFQKGDIAEGYSVSREKKESFPLTVTSAQKNPTAFYLCASAFGGVGTDTQYFGPGTRLTVL.

Ten or more counts support this clonotype. The V and J genes are TRBV2 and TRBJ1-4; D possibly corresponds to TRBD1 (5 bases). The CDR3 sequence is 13 residues long. Germline V gene data show CDR1 as SNHLY and CDR2 as FYNNEI. Trimming pared 6 bases from V and 3 bases from J, leaving 8 bases between. This CDR3 is CASRGLPNEKLFF. The CDR3 DNA sequence: TGTGCCAGCAGGGGGCTTCCTAATGAAAAACTGTTTTTT.

This clonotype was found a few times. The V call is TRBV28, the J call TRBJ2-7, with 7 nucleotides matching TRBD1. Germline CDR1 is MDHEN and CDR2 is SYDVKM. V was pared by 6 bases and J by 6 bases, with 14 bases of the junction left unmatched. This CDR3 contains 15 residues. This CDR3 is CASRTDREPRPEQYF. The DNA for the CDR3 is TGTGCCAGCAGAACAGACAGGGAACCCCGGCCCGAGCAGTACTTC.

Concerning this clonotype: Being one base from a much bigger clone, this may be a read error. The rearrangement joins TRBV3-1 to TRBJ2-5; 7 bases map to TRBD1. The CDR3 totals 15 residues. Trimming removed 3 bases from V and 3 bases from J; junction bases left unmatched: 7. Germline assignment: CDR1 LGHDT and CDR2 YNNKEL (reference sequence). In DNA form, the CDR3 reads TGTGCCAGCAGCCAGGACAGGACCGTCAAAGAGACCCAGTACTTC. Residues: CASSQDRTVKETQYF.

V is TRBV18 and J is TRBJ1-5; D may be TRBD1 (5 bases). The CDR3 has 14 amino acids. V was trimmed by 3 bases and J by 4 bases, leaving 10 bases between them. CDR1 and CDR2 (germline): KGHSH, LQKENI. This CDR3 is CASSPGPINQPQHF. CDR3 DNA sequence: TGTGCCAGCTCACCGGGGCCAATAAATCAGCCCCAGCATTTT.